This TCR beta chain was profiled in a study of quantifying T cell responses using KT2 cells. Background on the study: Reverse transcription used primers in the TCR alpha and beta constant regions. Under optimum conditions, T4 ligation efficiency was estimated at more than 10%. Study-level points and caveats: Counts of KT2 alpha and beta sequences rose linearly with the number of KT2 cells added. KT2 sequence counts showed saturation when very many KT2 cells were spiked in.

For this clonotype: As yet, its antigen is unknown.

An oligo carrying a UMI was ligated to the cDNA 3' end. The first PCR ran approximately 4 cycles with an equimolar RC1.1 and RC1.2 beta primer mix. TCRdb re-analysed the UMI-ligation and nested PCR reads in MiXCR, keeping a single row per CDR3 protein. Of tens of thousands of distinct CDR3 sequences in the sample, 9% to 15% were seen once. Germline V gene sequence: CDR1 SGHDT, CDR2 YYEEEE. Trimming cost V 3 bases and J 6 bases; bases outside gene matches: 13. CDR3 length equals 16 residues. The sample taken for sequencing was PBMCs spiked with cells of the T cell clone KT2. The genes are TRBV5-6 and TRBJ2-7, with 9 nucleotides matching TRBD1. This clonotype originated in a human donor. In nucleotides, the CDR3 is TGTGCCAGCAGCTATCAATCCGGGACAGGGTTCCGCGAGCAGTACTTC. This codes for CASSYQSGTGFREQYF.